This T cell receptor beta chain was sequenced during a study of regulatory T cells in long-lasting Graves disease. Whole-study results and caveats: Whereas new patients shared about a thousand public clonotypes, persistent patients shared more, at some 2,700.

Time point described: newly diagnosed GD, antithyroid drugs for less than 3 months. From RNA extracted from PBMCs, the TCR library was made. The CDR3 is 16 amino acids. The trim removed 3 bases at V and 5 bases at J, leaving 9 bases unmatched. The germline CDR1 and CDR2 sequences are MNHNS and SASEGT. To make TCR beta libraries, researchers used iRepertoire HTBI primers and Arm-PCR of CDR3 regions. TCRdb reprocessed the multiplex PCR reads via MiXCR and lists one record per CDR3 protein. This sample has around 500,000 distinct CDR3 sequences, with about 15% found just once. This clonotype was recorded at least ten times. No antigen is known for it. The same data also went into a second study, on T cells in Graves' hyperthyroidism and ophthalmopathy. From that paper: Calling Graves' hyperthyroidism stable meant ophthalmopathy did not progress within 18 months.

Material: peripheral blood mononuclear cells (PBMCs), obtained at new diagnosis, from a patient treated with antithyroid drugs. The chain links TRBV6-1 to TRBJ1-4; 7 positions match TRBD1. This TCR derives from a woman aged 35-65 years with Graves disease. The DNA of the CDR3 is TGTGCCAGCAGTGAGACCGACAGGGTTGCCAATGAAAAACTGTTTTTT. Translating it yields CASSETDRVANEKLFF.